This section outlines one TCR beta chain sequence together with its context. The sample is drawn from a study of T cells in narcolepsy. The length of the CDR3 is 14 residues. V lost 3 bases and J lost 4, with 9 bases in between. Germline CDR1 and CDR2: SGHNT and YENEEA. The repertoire was sequenced with immunoSEQ multiplex PCR; TCRdb's copy has only in-frame clones and lacks some. The sample has some 30,000 clones, around 80% seen once. This chain uses TRBV11-3 with TRBJ2-2; D is undetermined. The source is a human donor in good health. Material for sequencing was memory (CD45RA-) CD4+ T cells from blood. The DNA of the CDR3 is TGTGCCAGCAGCTTGGGATCCGCCACCGGGGAGCTGTTTTTT. Translation gives CASSLGSATGELFF.